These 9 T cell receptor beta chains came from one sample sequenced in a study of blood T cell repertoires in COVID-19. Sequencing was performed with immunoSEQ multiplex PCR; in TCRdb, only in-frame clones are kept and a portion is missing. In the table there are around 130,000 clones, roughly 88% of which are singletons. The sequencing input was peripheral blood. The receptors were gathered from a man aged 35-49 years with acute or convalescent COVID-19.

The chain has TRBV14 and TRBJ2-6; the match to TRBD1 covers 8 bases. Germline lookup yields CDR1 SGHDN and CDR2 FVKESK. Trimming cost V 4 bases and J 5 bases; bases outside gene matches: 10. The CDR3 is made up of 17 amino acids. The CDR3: CASSRRDRTHWANVLTF. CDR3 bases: TGTGCCAGCAGCCGACGGGACAGGACCCACTGGGCCAACGTCCTGACTTTC.

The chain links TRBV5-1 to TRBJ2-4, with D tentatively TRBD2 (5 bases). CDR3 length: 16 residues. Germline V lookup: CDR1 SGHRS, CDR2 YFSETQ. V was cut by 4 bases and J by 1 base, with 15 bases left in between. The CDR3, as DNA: TGCGCCAGCAGCCCCACAACACCGGGGGCCAAAAACATTCAGTACTTC. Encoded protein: CASSPTTPGAKNIQYF.

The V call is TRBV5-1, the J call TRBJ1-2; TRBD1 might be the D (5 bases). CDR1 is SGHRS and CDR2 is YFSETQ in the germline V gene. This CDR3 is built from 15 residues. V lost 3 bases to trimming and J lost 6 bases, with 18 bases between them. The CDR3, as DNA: TGCGCCAGCAGCTACCGGGACGGGAGTAGGGATGGCTACACCTTC. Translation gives CASSYRDGSRDGYTF.

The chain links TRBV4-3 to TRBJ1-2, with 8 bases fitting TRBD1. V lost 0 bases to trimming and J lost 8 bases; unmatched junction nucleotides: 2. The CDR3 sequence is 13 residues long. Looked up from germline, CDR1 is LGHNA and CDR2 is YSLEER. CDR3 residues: CASSQDRGQGYTF. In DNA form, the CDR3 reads TGCGCCAGCAGCCAAGACAGGGGGCAGGGCTACACCTTC.

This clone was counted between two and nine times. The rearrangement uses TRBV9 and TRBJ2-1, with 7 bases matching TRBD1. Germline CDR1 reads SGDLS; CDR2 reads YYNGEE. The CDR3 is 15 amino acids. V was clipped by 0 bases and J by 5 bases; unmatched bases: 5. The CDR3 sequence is CASSVVGTANNEQFF. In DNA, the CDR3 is TGTGCCAGCAGCGTAGTAGGGACAGCGAACAATGAGCAGTTCTTC.

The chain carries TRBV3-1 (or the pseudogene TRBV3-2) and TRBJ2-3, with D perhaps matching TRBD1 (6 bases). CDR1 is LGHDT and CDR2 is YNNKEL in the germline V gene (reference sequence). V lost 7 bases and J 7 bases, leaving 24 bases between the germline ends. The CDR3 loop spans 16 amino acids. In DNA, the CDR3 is TGTGCCAGCAAAGCTAGGGGCCGGGCAGGGGTCCATACGCAGTATTTT. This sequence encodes CASKARGRAGVHTQYF.

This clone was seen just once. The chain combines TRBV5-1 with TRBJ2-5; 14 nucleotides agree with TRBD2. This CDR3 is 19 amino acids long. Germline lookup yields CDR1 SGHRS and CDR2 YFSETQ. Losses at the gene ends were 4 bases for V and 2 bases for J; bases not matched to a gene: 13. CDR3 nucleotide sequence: TGCGCCAGCAGCCCCCTGGGACTAGCGGGAGTGGGGGTTCAAGAGACCCAGTACTTC. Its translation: CASSPLGLAGVGVQETQYF.

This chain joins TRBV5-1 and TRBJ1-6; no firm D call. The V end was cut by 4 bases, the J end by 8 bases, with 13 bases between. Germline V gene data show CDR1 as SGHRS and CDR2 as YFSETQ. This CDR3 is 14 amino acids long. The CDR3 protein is CASSPGGADSPLHF. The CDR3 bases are TGCGCCAGCAGCCCTGGCGGAGCGGATTCACCCCTCCACTTT.

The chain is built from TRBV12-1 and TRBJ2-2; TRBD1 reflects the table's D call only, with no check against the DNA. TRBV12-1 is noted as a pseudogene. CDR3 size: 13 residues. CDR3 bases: TGTGCCAGCAGCCGACAGGGCACCGGGGAGCTGTTTTTT. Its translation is CASSRQGTGELFF.